The clone carrying this T cell receptor beta chain was detected only once. The sample belongs to a study of blood T cell repertoires in COVID-19. Study-wide context: Sites across the United States, Italy and Spain contributed samples from acute and convalescent COVID-19. In each case, the material was cDNA or gDNA derived from T cells, B-cell-depleted T cells, or PBMCs.

In the original workflow: From reference gene primer amplification, estimates of nucleated cell counts were derived. This table comes from immunoSEQ multiplex PCR, and its TCRdb copy is limited to in-frame clones, with some not included. V, J and clone size are taken as reported in that table, and D and trimming were inferred from the DNA itself. This sample carries around 260,000 clones, approximately 92% of them seen once, and the ten largest clones take approximately 1.2%. There are 16 residues in the CDR3. Between the trimmed V and J ends, which lost 0 bases and 2 bases, there was a span of 11 bases. CDR1 and CDR2 (germline): LGHNA, YSLEER.

This chain connects TRBV4-3 to TRBJ1-3, with a possible D match to TRBD1 (5 bases). The sequence derives from a woman aged 30 to 39 who had recovered from COVID-19. Sample: PBMCs or T cells enriched from blood (not recorded which). The CDR3 region has the DNA TGCGCCAGCAGCCAAGAATTTTCGGGGGCTGGAAACACCATATATTTT. Translating it yields CASSQEFSGAGNTIYF.